In its sample, the clone carrying this T cell receptor (beta chain) was seen a few times. The use of a sample-barcoded 5' primer and a J-beta primer mix characterized a second PCR of roughly 6 to 11 cycles. Each of the cDNA molecules was tagged by a template-switch adaptor with 12 random nucleotides. TCRdb recomputed calls from the 5' RACE reads with MiXCR, one row per CDR3 protein. In the table there are around 1,600,000 distinct CDR3 sequences, 35% to 45% of which are singletons. The source of the sample is a study of blood T cells in healthy people across ages. The material sequenced was blood. The clonotype originates from a woman aged 18 to 35 in good health.

CDR3 amino acids: CASSLAPPAIYGYTF. CDR3 nucleotide sequence: TGTGCCAGCAGCTTAGCTCCCCCAGCGATTTATGGCTACACCTTC. The chain employs TRBV7-9 and TRBJ1-2; D is unclear. The V gene lost 0 bases and the J gene lost 5 bases, with 13 bases spanning the gap. CDR1 is SEHNR, CDR2 FQNEAQ, per germline (reference sequence). CDR3 length: 15 residues.